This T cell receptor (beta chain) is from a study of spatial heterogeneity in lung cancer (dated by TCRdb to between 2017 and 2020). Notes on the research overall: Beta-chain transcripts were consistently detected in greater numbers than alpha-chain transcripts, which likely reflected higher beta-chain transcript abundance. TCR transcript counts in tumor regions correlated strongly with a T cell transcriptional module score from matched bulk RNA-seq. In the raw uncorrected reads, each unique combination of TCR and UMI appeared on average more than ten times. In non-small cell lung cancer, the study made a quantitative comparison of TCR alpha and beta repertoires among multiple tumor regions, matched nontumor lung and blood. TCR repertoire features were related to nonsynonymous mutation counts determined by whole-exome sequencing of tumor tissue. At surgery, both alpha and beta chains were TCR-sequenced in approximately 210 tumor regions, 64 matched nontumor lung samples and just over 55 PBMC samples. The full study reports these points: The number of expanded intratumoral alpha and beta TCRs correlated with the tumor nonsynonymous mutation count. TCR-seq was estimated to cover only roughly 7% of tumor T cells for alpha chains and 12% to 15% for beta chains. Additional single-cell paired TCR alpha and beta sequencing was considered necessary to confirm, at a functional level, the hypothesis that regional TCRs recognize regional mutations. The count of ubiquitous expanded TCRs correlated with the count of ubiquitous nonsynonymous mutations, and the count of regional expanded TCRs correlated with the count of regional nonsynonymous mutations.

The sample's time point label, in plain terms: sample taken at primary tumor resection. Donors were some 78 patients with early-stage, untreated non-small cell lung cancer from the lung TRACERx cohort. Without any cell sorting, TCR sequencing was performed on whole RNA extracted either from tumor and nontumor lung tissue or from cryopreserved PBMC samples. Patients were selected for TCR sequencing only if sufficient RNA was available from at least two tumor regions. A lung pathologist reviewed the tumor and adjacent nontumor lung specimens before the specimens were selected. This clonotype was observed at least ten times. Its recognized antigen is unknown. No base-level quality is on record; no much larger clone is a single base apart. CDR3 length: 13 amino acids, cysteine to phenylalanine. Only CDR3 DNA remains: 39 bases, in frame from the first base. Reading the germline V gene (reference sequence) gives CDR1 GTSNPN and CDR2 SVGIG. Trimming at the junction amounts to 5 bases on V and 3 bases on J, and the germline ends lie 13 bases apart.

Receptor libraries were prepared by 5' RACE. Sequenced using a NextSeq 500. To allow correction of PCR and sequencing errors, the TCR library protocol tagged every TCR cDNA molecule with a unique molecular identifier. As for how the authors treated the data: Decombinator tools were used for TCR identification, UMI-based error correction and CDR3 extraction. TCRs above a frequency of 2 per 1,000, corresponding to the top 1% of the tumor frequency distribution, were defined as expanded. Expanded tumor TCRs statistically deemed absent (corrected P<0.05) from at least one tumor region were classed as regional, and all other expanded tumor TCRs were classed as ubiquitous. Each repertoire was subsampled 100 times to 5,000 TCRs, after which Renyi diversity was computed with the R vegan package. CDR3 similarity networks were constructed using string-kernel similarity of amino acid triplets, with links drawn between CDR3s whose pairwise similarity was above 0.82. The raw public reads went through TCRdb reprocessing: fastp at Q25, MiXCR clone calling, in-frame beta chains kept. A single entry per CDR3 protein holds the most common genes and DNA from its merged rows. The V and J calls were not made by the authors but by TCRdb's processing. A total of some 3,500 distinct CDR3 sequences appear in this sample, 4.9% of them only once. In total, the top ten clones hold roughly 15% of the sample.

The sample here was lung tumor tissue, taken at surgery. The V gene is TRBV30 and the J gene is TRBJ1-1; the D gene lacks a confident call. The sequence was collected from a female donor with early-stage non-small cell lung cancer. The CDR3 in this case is CAWGPGGDTEAFF. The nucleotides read TGTGCCTGGGGCCCAGGCGGGGACACTGAAGCTTTCTTT. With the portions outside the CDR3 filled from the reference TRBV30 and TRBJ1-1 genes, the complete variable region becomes SQTIHQWPATLVQPVGSPLSLECTVEGTSNPNLYWYRQAAGRGLQLLFYSVGIGQISSEVPQNLSASRPQDRQFILSSKKLLLSDSGFYLCAWGPGGDTEAFFGQGTRLTVV.